These T cell receptor beta chains were read from a single sample in a study of beta chain features in type 1 diabetes. Produced via immunoSEQ multiplex PCR; TCRdb's table is partial and in-frame only. The table shows hundreds of thousands of clones, with around 68% occurring only once. What was sequenced was naive CD4+ T cells from blood. All receptors derive from a man aged 30 to 45 in good health. CDR3s include the opening cysteine and the closing phenylalanine or tryptophan. Each record gives: J gene, D gene, V gene, clone size, CDR3 protein, CDR3 DNA. A D gene is named only where the DNA matches it firmly. Clone size is given for some rows only: seen once, a few or many times, or a class if the clone is expanded.

j_gene: TRBJ2-7; d_gene: NA; v_gene: TRBV29-1; abundance: NA; CDR3aa: CSVIRASPYEQYF; CDR3nt: TGCAGCGTTATTCGGGCCTCCCCCTACGAGCAGTACTTC
j_gene: TRBJ2-6; d_gene: NA; v_gene: TRBV28; abundance: NA; CDR3aa: CASHSSGANVLTF; CDR3nt: TGTGCCAGCCATAGCTCTGGGGCCAACGTCCTGACTTTC
j_gene: TRBJ2-5; d_gene: TRBD2; v_gene: TRBV5-1; abundance: NA; CDR3aa: CASSLAGVAGETQYF; CDR3nt: TGCGCCAGCAGCTTGGCCGGAGTAGCGGGAGAGACCCAGTACTTC
j_gene: TRBJ2-1; d_gene: NA; v_gene: TRBV30; abundance: NA; CDR3aa: CAWSPRPQDRFF; CDR3nt: TGTGCCTGGAGCCCAAGACCCCAGGACCGGTTCTTC
j_gene: TRBJ2-2; d_gene: NA; v_gene: TRBV4-2; abundance: NA; CDR3aa: CASSQESSGELFF; CDR3nt: TGTGCCAGCAGCCAAGAGTCTTCCGGGGAGCTGTTTTTT
j_gene: TRBJ1-2; d_gene: NA; v_gene: TRBV15; abundance: NA; CDR3aa: CATSLQNDGYTF; CDR3nt: TGTGCCACCAGCCTCCAGAACGATGGCTACACCTTC
j_gene: TRBJ2-5; d_gene: TRBD1; v_gene: TRBV29-1; abundance: NA; CDR3aa: CSVGPTGTGRETQYF; CDR3nt: TGCAGCGTTGGGCCAACCGGGACAGGGAGAGAGACCCAGTACTTC
j_gene: TRBJ2-3; d_gene: TRBD1; v_gene: TRBV7-9; abundance: once; CDR3aa: CASSLRDSPSSTDTQYF; CDR3nt: TGTGCCAGCAGCCTTCGGGACAGCCCTTCTAGCACAGATACGCAGTATTTT
j_gene: TRBJ1-5; d_gene: NA; v_gene: TRBV6-6; abundance: NA; CDR3aa: CASSIGRNQPQHF; CDR3nt: TGTGCCAGCAGCATCGGGAGGAATCAGCCCCAGCATTTT
j_gene: TRBJ2-3; d_gene: TRBD2; v_gene: TRBV29-1; abundance: NA; CDR3aa: CSGSGRAKDTQYF; CDR3nt: TGCAGCGGTAGCGGGAGGGCCAAAGATACGCAGTATTTT
j_gene: TRBJ1-2; d_gene: TRBD1; v_gene: TRBV23-1; abundance: NA; CDR3aa: CASSLRDRGHGYTF; CDR3nt: TGCGCCAGCAGTCTACGGGACAGGGGGCATGGCTACACCTTC
j_gene: TRBJ2-1; d_gene: NA; v_gene: TRBV9; abundance: NA; CDR3aa: CASSVAIRGNEQFF; CDR3nt: TGTGCCAGCAGCGTAGCTATCCGAGGGAATGAGCAGTTCTTC
j_gene: TRBJ2-4; d_gene: NA; v_gene: TRBV9; abundance: NA; CDR3aa: CASSAREPSHIQYF; CDR3nt: TGTGCCAGCAGCGCAAGGGAACCATCCCACATTCAGTACTTC
j_gene: TRBJ2-2; d_gene: NA; v_gene: TRBV28; abundance: NA; CDR3aa: CASRTDYTGELFF; CDR3nt: TGTGCCAGCAGGACGGACTACACCGGGGAGCTGTTTTTT
j_gene: TRBJ1-2; d_gene: NA; v_gene: TRBV29-1; abundance: once; CDR3aa: CSVESGGANLYGYTF; CDR3nt: TGCAGCGTTGAGAGCGGAGGAGCCAACCTCTATGGCTACACCTTC
j_gene: TRBJ2-5; d_gene: NA; v_gene: TRBV15; abundance: NA; CDR3aa: CATSTDNTREISTQYF; CDR3nt: TGTGCCACCAGCACAGACAACACCCGGGAGATTTCGACCCAGTACTTC
j_gene: TRBJ2-3; d_gene: NA; v_gene: TRBV7-7; abundance: once; CDR3aa: CASSLAVGDTQYF; CDR3nt: TGTGCCAGCAGCTTAGCGGTTGGAGATACGCAGTATTTT
j_gene: TRBJ2-3; d_gene: NA; v_gene: TRBV11-2; abundance: NA; CDR3aa: CASSLGDDTQYF; CDR3nt: TGTGCCAGCAGCTTAGGGGATGATACGCAGTATTTT
j_gene: TRBJ2-2; d_gene: NA; v_gene: TRBV30; abundance: NA; CDR3aa: CAWSGQGLSANTGELFF; CDR3nt: TGTGCCTGGAGTGGTCAGGGGCTCTCAGCGAACACCGGGGAGCTGTTTTTT
j_gene: TRBJ1-5; d_gene: NA; v_gene: TRBV15; abundance: few; CDR3aa: CATSRDGVSNQPQHF; CDR3nt: TGTGCCACCAGCAGAGATGGGGTTAGCAATCAGCCCCAGCATTTT
j_gene: TRBJ2-1; d_gene: NA; v_gene: TRBV9; abundance: NA; CDR3aa: CASSPGAGAGNNEQFF; CDR3nt: TGTGCCAGCAGCCCAGGGGCGGGAGCGGGAAACAATGAGCAGTTCTTC
j_gene: TRBJ2-3; d_gene: TRBD2; v_gene: TRBV7-9; abundance: NA; CDR3aa: CASSLMGLAGATDTQYF; CDR3nt: TGTGCCAGCAGTCTTATGGGACTAGCGGGAGCCACAGATACGCAGTATTTT
j_gene: TRBJ2-1; d_gene: NA; v_gene: TRBV9; abundance: once; CDR3aa: CASSAERWAYNEQFF; CDR3nt: TGTGCCAGCAGCGCTGAACGTTGGGCCTACAATGAGCAGTTCTTC
j_gene: TRBJ2-5; d_gene: TRBD2; v_gene: TRBV30; abundance: few; CDR3aa: CAWSSPSGSETQYF; CDR3nt: TGTGCCTGGAGTTCGCCTAGCGGGAGCGAGACCCAGTACTTC
j_gene: TRBJ2-7; d_gene: NA; v_gene: TRBV29-1; abundance: NA; CDR3aa: CSGVRDGRHPLSEQYF; CDR3nt: TGCAGCGGTGTGCGGGACGGAAGACACCCCTTGAGTGAGCAGTACTTC
j_gene: TRBJ2-6; d_gene: NA; v_gene: TRBV5-4; abundance: NA; CDR3aa: CASSLYGANVLTF; CDR3nt: TGTGCCAGCAGCTTGTATGGGGCCAACGTCCTGACTTTC
j_gene: TRBJ2-2; d_gene: NA; v_gene: TRBV29-1; abundance: few; CDR3aa: CSVDWDTGELFF; CDR3nt: TGCAGCGTTGACTGGGACACCGGGGAGCTGTTTTTT
j_gene: TRBJ2-2; d_gene: TRBD2; v_gene: TRBV2; abundance: NA; CDR3aa: CASKREEVTGELFF; CDR3nt: TGTGCCAGCAAACGGGAGGAAGTAACCGGGGAGCTGTTTTTT
j_gene: TRBJ1-5; d_gene: TRBD1; v_gene: TRBV30; abundance: NA; CDR3aa: CAWSAGGDQPQHF; CDR3nt: TGTGCCTGGAGTGCAGGGGGCGATCAGCCCCAGCATTTT
j_gene: TRBJ1-1; d_gene: NA; v_gene: TRBV2; abundance: NA; CDR3aa: CASSEIGRLNTEAFF; CDR3nt: TGTGCCAGCAGTGAAATAGGCAGACTGAACACTGAAGCTTTCTTT
j_gene: TRBJ2-1; d_gene: NA; v_gene: TRBV6-5; abundance: NA; CDR3aa: CASKGSSYNEQFF; CDR3nt: TGTGCCAGCAAGGGGAGTTCCTACAATGAGCAGTTCTTC
j_gene: TRBJ2-7; d_gene: TRBD1; v_gene: TRBV23-1; abundance: once; CDR3aa: CASSQLDRESYEQYF; CDR3nt: TGCGCCAGCAGTCAGCTCGACAGGGAATCCTACGAGCAGTACTTC
j_gene: TRBJ2-1; d_gene: TRBD2; v_gene: TRBV29-1; abundance: few; CDR3aa: CSVLREYEQFF; CDR3nt: TGCAGCGTTTTGCGGGAGTATGAGCAGTTCTTC
j_gene: TRBJ2-5; d_gene: TRBD2; v_gene: TRBV11-2; abundance: NA; CDR3aa: CASTPAPSGRVQETQYF; CDR3nt: TGTGCCAGCACCCCAGCCCCTAGCGGGAGGGTTCAAGAGACCCAGTACTTC
j_gene: TRBJ1-2; d_gene: NA; v_gene: TRBV30; abundance: few; CDR3aa: CAGYVRGYTF; CDR3nt: TGTGCCGGGTATGTCCGAGGCTACACCTTC
j_gene: TRBJ1-1; d_gene: NA; v_gene: TRBV30; abundance: few; CDR3aa: CAWRRGPNTEAFF; CDR3nt: TGTGCCTGGAGGCGGGGACCGAACACTGAAGCTTTCTTT
j_gene: TRBJ2-7; d_gene: NA; v_gene: TRBV13; abundance: once; CDR3aa: CASSLAVKGDEQYF; CDR3nt: TGTGCCAGCAGCTTAGCGGTTAAGGGCGACGAGCAGTACTTC